The 18 T cell receptor beta chains presented below share a single source sample, sequenced in a study of OX40 agonist ivuxolimab in advanced cancers. The assay was immunoSEQ multiplex PCR, and TCRdb's table has in-frame clones only and misses some. The table records approximately 92,000 clones, 94% of them present only once. Sequenced material: CD4+ or CD8+ T cells sorted from blood, taken in a trial of the OX40 agonist ivuxolimab. The source is an adult with an advanced solid tumor such as melanoma, head and neck, liver or kidney cancer.

This chain links TRBV5-4 with TRBJ2-7; 8 nucleotides agree with TRBD2. Germline CDR1 and CDR2: SGHNT and YYREEE (reference sequence). Losses at the gene ends were 4 bases for V and 4 bases for J; bases not matched to a gene: 13. This CDR3 is built from 16 residues. The CDR3 DNA reads as TGTGCCAGCAGCCTAGACGTGAGCGGGAGTTTTTACGAGCAGTACTTC. As protein: CASSLDVSGSFYEQYF.

V is TRBV6-5 and J is TRBJ2-7, with TRBD1 identical over 7 bases. This CDR3 comprises 15 residues. The V and J ends lost 5 bases and 3 bases, in that order; junction bases with no gene match: 10. Germline V lookup: CDR1 MNHEY, CDR2 SVGAGI. The CDR3 region has the DNA TGTGCCAGCAGTCGAGACAGGGTGGGATTCTACGAGCAGTACTTC. It codes for CASSRDRVGFYEQYF.

The chain uses TRBV5-1 and TRBJ2-3; 12 bases match TRBD2. Germline CDR1 SGHRS, CDR2 YFSETQ. The trim removed 2 bases at V and 2 bases at J, leaving 3 bases unmatched. The CDR3 totals 16 residues. CDR3 protein: CASSLWTSGNTDTQYF. DNA for the CDR3: TGCGCCAGCAGCTTATGGACTAGCGGGAACACAGATACGCAGTATTTT.

This sequence joins TRBV12-5 and TRBJ2-6; perhaps TRBD1 as D (5 bases). V lost 3 bases to trimming and J lost 5 bases, with 20 bases between them. The CDR3 spans 18 residues. The germline V gene has CDR1 LGHNT and CDR2 FRNRAP. CDR3 in amino acids: CASGLASSGQSRANVLTF. The DNA for the CDR3 is TGTGCTAGTGGTTTAGCTTCTTCAGGACAAAGTCGGGCCAACGTCCTGACTTTC. Filled out from reference TRBV12-5 and TRBJ2-6, the complete variable domain reads DARVTQTPRHKVTEMGQEVTMRCQPILGHNTVFWYRQTMMQGLELLAYFRNRAPLDDSGMPKDRFSAEMPDATLATLKIQPSEPRDSAVYFCASGLASSGQSRANVLTFGAGSRLTVL.

The rearrangement uses TRBV4-3 and TRBJ2-5; D unresolved. Germline CDR1 reads LGHNA; CDR2 reads YSLEER. This CDR3 contains 17 residues. V was cut by 3 bases and J by 0 bases, with 17 bases left in between. The chain's CDR3 is CASSQGMRIGNQETQYF. Here the CDR3 DNA reads TGCGCCAGCAGCCAGGGAATGAGGATTGGGAACCAAGAGACCCAGTACTTC.

This chain links TRBV28 with TRBJ1-4; 7 nucleotides match TRBD1. After removal of 3 bases from V and 8 bases from J, the junction contained 12 bases not matched to a gene. CDR3 length: 16 residues. Germline values: CDR1 MDHEN, CDR2 SYDVKM. The CDR3 loop reads CASSLGGGGAVEKLFF. The DNA of the CDR3 is TGTGCCAGCAGTTTGGGTGGAGGGGGCGCAGTAGAAAAACTGTTTTTT.

This chain connects TRBV7-2 to TRBJ1-5; D unclear. The V gene's germline CDR1 is SGHTA and CDR2 FQGNSA. The CDR3 extends over 12 amino acids. V lost 3 bases and J 5 bases, leaving 5 bases between the germline ends. DNA for the CDR3: TGTGCCAGCAGCTTTCGTGATCAGCCCCAGCATTTT. Its protein is CASSFRDQPQHF.

This clone was found once. This chain links TRBV27 with TRBJ2-5, with a possible D match to TRBD2 (5 bases). The J call could be wrong; TRBJ2-7 is a better fit for the DNA end. CDR1 is MNHEY, CDR2 SMNVEV, per germline (reference sequence). This CDR3 is built from 15 residues. CDR3 residues: CASSLYTPAAYEQYF. The CDR3 DNA follows: TGTGCCAGCAGTTTATATACTCCAGCGGCCTACGAGCAGTACTTC.

V usage is TRBV6-6 and J usage is TRBJ2-5; 9 nucleotides match TRBD2. Trimming took 6 bases from V and 6 from J; bases not matched to a gene: 14. Germline V gives CDR1 MNHNY, CDR2 SVGAGI (reference sequence). The length of the CDR3 is 16 residues. The CDR3 spells CASSSGKAGGPKTQYF. The CDR3 DNA is TGTGCCAGCAGCTCGGGGAAGGCGGGGGGGCCAAAGACCCAGTACTTC.

This sequence joins TRBV19 and TRBJ2-5, with D perhaps matching TRBD2 (6 bases). CDR1 and CDR2 (germline): LNHDA, SQIVND (reference sequence). Trimming cost V 7 bases and J 5 bases, with 20 bases left between them. This CDR3 has 15 amino acids. The CDR3, as DNA: TGTGCCAGTACACCGACCCGCGGGGTTCCGGAGACCCAGTACTTC. It encodes CASTPTRGVPETQYF.

The chain employs TRBV7-2 and TRBJ1-5; a weak D match, TRBD1 (5 bases). Germline values: CDR1 SGHTA, CDR2 FQGNSA. This CDR3 spans 14 amino acids. The germline V and J ends were trimmed by 4 bases and 2 bases, with 9 bases remaining between them. The CDR3 DNA is TGTGCCAGCAGCTACCAAGGGGGCAATCAGCCCCAGCATTTT. This sequence encodes CASSYQGGNQPQHF.

This chain joins TRBV18 and TRBJ2-5; D gene uncertain. The CDR3 length is 14 residues. Trimming cost V 4 bases and J 4 bases, with 13 bases left between them. Looked up from germline, CDR1 is KGHSH and CDR2 is LQKENI. The CDR3 DNA sequence: TGTGCCAGCTCACTCAGCCCTTTACCAGAGACCCAGTACTTC. Its translation: CASSLSPLPETQYF.

The gene calls are TRBV7-9 and TRBJ2-7; D is possibly TRBD1 or TRBD2 (6 bases each). V lost 1 base and J lost 5, with 15 bases in between. This CDR3 region has 15 residues. The germline CDR1 and CDR2 sequences are SEHNR and FQNEAQ (reference sequence). CDR3 sequence: CASSLVGGAGHEQYF. In DNA form, the CDR3 reads TGTGCCAGCAGCTTAGTGGGGGGCGCGGGACACGAGCAGTACTTC.

This clone has only a few counts. V usage is TRBV30 and J usage is TRBJ1-1, with D hard to call. The CDR3 contains 14 residues. Looked up from germline, CDR1 is GTSNPN and CDR2 is SVGIG (reference sequence). The germline V and J ends were trimmed by 3 bases and 1 base, with 12 bases remaining between them. The CDR3 DNA follows: TGTGCCTGGAGCCGACTGACCCCGAACACTGAAGCTTTCTTT. Translating it yields CAWSRLTPNTEAFF.

This chain uses TRBV25-1 with TRBJ2-3, with unresolved D. Trimming took off 4 bases at V and 2 bases at J, with 19 bases between the two ends. Germline CDR1 MGHDK, CDR2 SYGVNS. The CDR3 has 17 residues. CDR3 residues: CASSGQSYRQNTDTQYF. For the CDR3, the DNA is TGTGCCAGCAGTGGACAAAGTTACCGGCAGAACACAGATACGCAGTATTTT. The complete variable domain, with remaining parts taken from reference TRBV25-1 and TRBJ2-3, reads EADIYQTPRYLVIGTGKKITLECSQTMGHDKMYWYQQDPGMELHLIHYSYGVNSTEKGDLSSESTVSRIRTEHFPLTLESARPSHTSQYLCASSGQSYRQNTDTQYFGPGTRLTVL.

This clone was recorded only once. This chain joins TRBV7-3 and TRBJ2-3; TRBD2 agrees at 7 bases. The germline V gene encodes CDR1 SGHTA and CDR2 FQGTGA. V trimming: 4 bases; J trimming: 0 bases; junction bases outside the gene matches: 4. The CDR3 runs 15 residues. CDR3 sequence: CASSSSSGSTDTQYF. CDR3 coding DNA: TGTGCCAGCAGCTCCTCTAGCGGAAGCACAGATACGCAGTATTTT. Drawing the rest from reference TRBV7-3 and TRBJ2-3, the complete variable domain is GAGVSQTPSNKVTEKGKYVELRCDPISGHTALYWYRQSLGQGPEFLIYFQGTGAADDSGLPNDRFFAVRPEGSVSTLKIQRTERGDSAVYLCASSSSSGSTDTQYFGPGTRLTVL.

This chain links TRBV11-2 with TRBJ1-1; a possible D gene is TRBD1 (5 bases). The CDR3 covers 13 residues. Germline assignment: CDR1 SGHAT and CDR2 FQNNGV. The V gene lost 1 base and the J gene lost 10 bases, with 13 bases spanning the gap. CDR3: CASSLVIGTGAFF. CDR3 coding DNA: TGTGCCAGCAGCTTAGTAATAGGGACCGGAGCTTTCTTT.

The rearrangement joins TRBV5-1 to TRBJ2-7, with 10 bases fitting TRBD1. The CDR3 runs to 16 residues. Germline V lookup: CDR1 SGHRS, CDR2 YFSETQ. The trim removed 0 bases at V and 0 bases at J, leaving 3 bases unmatched. As DNA, the CDR3 is TGCGCCAGCAGCTTGGGGGGGACAGGGGCCTCCTACGAGCAGTACTTC. Protein product: CASSLGGTGASYEQYF.